A single T cell receptor beta chain is shown here with its context. Other DNA sequences of this sample code for an identical CDR3. This CDR3 is built from 13 residues. V lost 1 base to trimming and J lost 0 bases, with 5 bases between them. Germline V gene lookup returns CDR1 SGHDT and CDR2 YYEEEE. This entry belongs to a study of blood T cell repertoires in COVID-19. Study in general: Both acute and convalescent COVID-19 samples were obtained from the United States, Italy and Spain. T cells, B-cell-depleted T cells, or PBMCs provided the cDNA or gDNA that served as material.

As handled by the study authors: Estimated nucleated cell counts came from reference gene primer amplification. This table comes from immunoSEQ multiplex PCR, and its TCRdb copy is limited to in-frame clones, with some not included. The V and J calls and the clone size are those of that table, but D and trimming were determined from the DNA. The sample records roughly 50,000 clones, 90% being singletons. The chain joins TRBV5-6 to TRBJ2-7; perhaps TRBD1 as D (5 bases). The sample taken for sequencing was peripheral blood. The clonotype comes from a woman aged 40 to 49 with active COVID-19. The CDR3 nucleotides read TGTGCCAGCAGCTTGACAGGCTCCTACGAGCAGTACTTC. Translation: CASSLTGSYEQYF.